Below are 10 T cell receptor beta chains sequenced from a single sample in a study of T-cell memory formation after mild COVID-19. TCRdb re-called the 5' RACE reads with MiXCR, one entry per CDR3 protein. The sample includes 560,000 or so distinct CDR3 sequences, 17% seen only once; the top ten take 8.1%. The material sequenced was PBMCs or a T cell subset sorted from them (not recorded which). The receptors derive from an adult woman who had mild COVID-19 (a few samples of this study predate the infection). Cell type and time point are not known.

V usage is TRBV5-1 and J usage is TRBJ1-1, with 10 bases fitting TRBD1. There are 16 residues in the CDR3. J lost 1 base, V lost 3 bases, and 6 bases had no gene match. CDR1 SGHRS and CDR2 YFSETQ come from the germline V gene. The CDR3 nucleotides are TGCGCCAGCAGCTCCGGGACAGGGGCTGGGAACACTGAAGCTTTCTTT. It specifies CASSSGTGAGNTEAFF.

This rearrangement joins TRBV20-1 to TRBJ2-5, with D possibly TRBD2 on 6 matching bases. V was clipped by 6 bases and J by 7 bases, with 24 bases between them. Germline V gene data show CDR1 as DFQATT and CDR2 as SNEGSKA (reference sequence). The CDR3 contains 15 residues. DNA for the CDR3: TGCAGTGCCCTGTCACCTCTATATACAGCGGGGACCCAGTACTTC. Its translation: CSALSPLYTAGTQYF.

This clonotype was recorded a few times. The CDR3 DNA sequence: TGTGCCAGCAGCTTAAATGGGCAGACATATGGCTACACCTTC. It specifies CASSLNGQTYGYTF. The chain recombines TRBV7-3 with TRBJ1-2, with D unresolved. This CDR3 spans 14 amino acids. Trimming stripped 1 base from V and 5 bases from J, with 11 bases between. Per the germline V gene, CDR1 is SGHTA and CDR2 is FQGTGA.

This clonotype was counted a few times. The chain uses TRBV7-9 and TRBJ2-7; TRBD1 matches 8 bases. Per germline, CDR1 SEHNR and CDR2 FQNEAQ (reference sequence). CDR3 length equals 14 residues. The V gene end was trimmed by 4 bases and the J gene end by 5 bases; junction bases not matched to a gene: 7. The CDR3 DNA is TGTGCCAGCAGCTCAGTCGGACAGGGTGACGAGCAGTACTTC. This translates into CASSSVGQGDEQYF.

The chain uses TRBV7-9 and TRBJ2-7; the match to TRBD2 covers 8 bases. The V gene's germline CDR1 is SEHNR and CDR2 FQNEAQ (reference sequence). Unmatched junction bases numbered 10, after V lost 8 bases and J lost 10 bases. This CDR3 is built from 12 residues. CDR3 bases: TGTGCCAGCGGCAGACTAGCGACGGAACAGTACTTC. This codes for CASGRLATEQYF.

The chain has TRBV12-3 or TRBV12-4 and TRBJ1-6; possible D gene TRBD1, 6 bases. The V end lost 1 base, the J end lost 4 bases, and 14 bases lay between the germline ends. The CDR3 is 17 amino acids. CDR3 residues: CASSLVRTAGYNSPLHF. The CDR3 DNA sequence: TGTGCCAGCAGTTTAGTAAGGACAGCCGGTTATAATTCACCCCTCCACTTT.

The J gene is TRBJ2-7, the V gene TRBV9; D tentatively reads TRBD1 or TRBD2 (5 bases each). Trimming pared 4 bases from V and 5 bases from J, leaving 16 bases between. The CDR3 length is 14 residues. The germline V gene has CDR1 SGDLS and CDR2 YYNGEE. Here the CDR3 reads CASSSNPGADEQYF. For the CDR3, the DNA is TGTGCCAGCAGCTCTAACCCCGGGGCCGACGAGCAGTACTTC.

A few counts support this clonotype. The chain couples TRBV9 to TRBJ2-7; no definite D call. The CDR3 is made up of 13 amino acids. The germline V gene has CDR1 SGDLS and CDR2 YYNGEE. V dropped 4 bases and J dropped 5 bases, with 13 bases sitting between them. CDR3 residues: CASSPRHFNEQYF. For the CDR3, the DNA is TGTGCCAGCAGCCCCAGACATTTTAACGAGCAGTACTTC.

The chain carries TRBV7-8 and TRBJ1-3, with D hard to call. This CDR3 region has 13 residues. V was trimmed by 2 bases and J by 2 bases, leaving 4 bases between them. Germline assignment: CDR1 SGHVS and CDR2 FQNEAQ. The CDR3 nucleotides are TGTGCCAGCAGCTTAACAACTGGAAACACCATATATTTT. It yields the protein CASSLTTGNTIYF.

The table lists this clonotype with a few counts. The rearrangement joins TRBV7-9 to TRBJ2-1; 8 nucleotides align to TRBD2. V lost 5 bases to trimming and J lost 10 bases; unmatched junction nucleotides: 19. The CDR3 covers 17 residues. CDR1 and CDR2 (germline): SEHNR, FQNEAQ (reference sequence). Here the CDR3 DNA reads TGTGCCAGCAGCCAAAGGTCCGTAGCCAGCGGGAGCACCGAGCAGTTCTTC. It yields the protein CASSQRSVASGSTEQFF.